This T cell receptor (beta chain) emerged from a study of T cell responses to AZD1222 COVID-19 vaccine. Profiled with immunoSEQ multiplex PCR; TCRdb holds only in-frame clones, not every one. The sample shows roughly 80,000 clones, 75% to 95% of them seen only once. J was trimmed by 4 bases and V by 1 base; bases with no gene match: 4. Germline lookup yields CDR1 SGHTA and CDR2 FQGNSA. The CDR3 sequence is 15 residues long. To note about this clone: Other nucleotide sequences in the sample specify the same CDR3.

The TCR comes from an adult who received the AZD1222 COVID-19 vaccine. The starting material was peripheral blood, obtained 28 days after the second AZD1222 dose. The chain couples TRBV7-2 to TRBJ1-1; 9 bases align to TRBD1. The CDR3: CASSLDRGPGTEAFF. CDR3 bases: TGTGCCAGCAGCTTAGACAGGGGGCCGGGCACTGAAGCTTTCTTT.